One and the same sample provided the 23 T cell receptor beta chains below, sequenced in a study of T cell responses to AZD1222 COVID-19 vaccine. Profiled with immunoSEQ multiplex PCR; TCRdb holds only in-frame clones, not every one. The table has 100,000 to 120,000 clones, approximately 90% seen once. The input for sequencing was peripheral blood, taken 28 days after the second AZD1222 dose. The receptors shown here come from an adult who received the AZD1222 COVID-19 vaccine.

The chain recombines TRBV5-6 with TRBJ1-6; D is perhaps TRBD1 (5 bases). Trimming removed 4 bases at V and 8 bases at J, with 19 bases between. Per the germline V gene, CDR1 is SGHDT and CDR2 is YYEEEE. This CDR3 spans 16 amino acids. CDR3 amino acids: CASSLWLMQGDSPLHF. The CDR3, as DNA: TGTGCCAGCAGCCTCTGGCTAATGCAGGGAGATTCACCCCTCCACTTT.

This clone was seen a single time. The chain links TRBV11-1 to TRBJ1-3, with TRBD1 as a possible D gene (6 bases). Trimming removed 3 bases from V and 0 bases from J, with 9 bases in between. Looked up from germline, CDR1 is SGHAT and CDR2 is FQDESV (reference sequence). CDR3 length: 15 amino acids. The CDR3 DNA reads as TGTGCCAGCAGCTTTGGACAGCGCTCTGGAAACACCATATATTTT. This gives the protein CASSFGQRSGNTIYF.

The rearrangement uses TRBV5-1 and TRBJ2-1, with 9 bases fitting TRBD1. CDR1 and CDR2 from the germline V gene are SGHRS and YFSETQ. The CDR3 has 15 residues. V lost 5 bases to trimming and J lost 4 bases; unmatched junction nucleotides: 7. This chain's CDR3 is CASSRTGDLYNEQFF. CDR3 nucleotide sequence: TGCGCCAGCAGTCGGACAGGGGACTTATACAATGAGCAGTTCTTC.

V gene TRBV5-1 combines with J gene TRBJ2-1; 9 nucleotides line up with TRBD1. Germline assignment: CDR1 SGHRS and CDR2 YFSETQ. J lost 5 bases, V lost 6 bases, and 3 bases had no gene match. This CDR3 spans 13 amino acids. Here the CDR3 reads CASTRTGDNEQFF. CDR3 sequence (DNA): TGCGCCAGCACCCGGACAGGGGACAATGAGCAGTTCTTC.

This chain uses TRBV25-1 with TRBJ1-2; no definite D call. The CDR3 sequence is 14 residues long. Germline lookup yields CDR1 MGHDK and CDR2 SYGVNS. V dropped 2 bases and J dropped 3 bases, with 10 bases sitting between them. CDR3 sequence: CASSEHGAHYGYTF. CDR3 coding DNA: TGTGCCAGCAGTGAACACGGTGCTCACTATGGCTACACCTTC.

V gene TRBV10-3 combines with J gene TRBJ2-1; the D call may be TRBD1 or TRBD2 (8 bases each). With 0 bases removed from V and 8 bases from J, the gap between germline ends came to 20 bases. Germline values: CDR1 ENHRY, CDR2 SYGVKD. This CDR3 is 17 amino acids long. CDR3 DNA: TGTGCCATCAGTGAGTCGGGTAGCGGGACAGGCGCACATGAGCAGTTCTTC. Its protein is CAISESGSGTGAHEQFF.

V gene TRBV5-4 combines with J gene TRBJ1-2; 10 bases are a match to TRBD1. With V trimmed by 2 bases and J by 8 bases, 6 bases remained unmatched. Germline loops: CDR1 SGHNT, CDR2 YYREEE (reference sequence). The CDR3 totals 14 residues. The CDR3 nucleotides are TGTGCCAGCAGCTTTAGACAGGGGGCGGGAGGCTACACCTTC. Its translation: CASSFRQGAGGYTF.

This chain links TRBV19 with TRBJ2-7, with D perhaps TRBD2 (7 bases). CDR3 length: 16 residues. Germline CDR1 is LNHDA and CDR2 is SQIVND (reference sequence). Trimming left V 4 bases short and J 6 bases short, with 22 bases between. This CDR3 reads CASSTLGGAGVTEQYF. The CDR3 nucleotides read TGTGCCAGTAGTACCCTAGGGGGGGCTGGGGTCACCGAGCAGTACTTC.

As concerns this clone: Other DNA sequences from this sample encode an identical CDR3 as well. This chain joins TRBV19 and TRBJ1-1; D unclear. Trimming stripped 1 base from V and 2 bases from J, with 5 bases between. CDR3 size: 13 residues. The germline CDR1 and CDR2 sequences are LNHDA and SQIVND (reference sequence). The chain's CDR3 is CASSIVPNTEAFF. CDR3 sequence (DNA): TGTGCCAGTAGTATAGTGCCCAACACTGAAGCTTTCTTT.

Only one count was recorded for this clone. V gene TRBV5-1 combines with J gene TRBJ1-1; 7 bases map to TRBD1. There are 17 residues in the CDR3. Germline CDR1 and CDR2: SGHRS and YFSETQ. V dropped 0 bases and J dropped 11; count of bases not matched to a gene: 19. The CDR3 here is CASSLAETGSNKWDAFF. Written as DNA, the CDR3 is TGCGCCAGCAGCTTGGCGGAGACAGGGAGTAACAAGTGGGATGCTTTCTTT.

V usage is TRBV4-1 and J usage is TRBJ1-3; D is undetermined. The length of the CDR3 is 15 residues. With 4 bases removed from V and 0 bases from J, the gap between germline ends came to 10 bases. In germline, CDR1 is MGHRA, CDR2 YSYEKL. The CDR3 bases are TGCGCCAGCAGCCTCGGCACCAGCTCTGGAAACACCATATATTTT. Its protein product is CASSLGTSSGNTIYF.

The CDR3 loop reads CASRVGQGGYGYTF. Written as DNA, the CDR3 is TGTGCCAGCAGAGTTGGGCAGGGAGGCTATGGCTACACCTTC. The V and J genes are TRBV6-1 and TRBJ1-2; the D gene is possibly TRBD1 (5 bases). The V end lost 6 bases, the J end lost 4 bases, and 15 bases lay between the germline ends. The length of the CDR3 is 14 residues. CDR1 is MNHNS and CDR2 is SASEGT in the germline V gene.

For the CDR3, the DNA is TGTGCCAGCAGTGAATCGGGGGGGTATGGCTACACCTTC. It is translated as CASSESGGYGYTF. The J gene is TRBJ1-2, the V gene TRBV6-1, with D possibly TRBD1 on 5 matching bases. The germline V gene encodes CDR1 MNHNS and CDR2 SASEGT. Between the trimmed V and J ends, which lost 2 bases and 5 bases, there was a span of 9 bases. The CDR3 has 13 amino acids.

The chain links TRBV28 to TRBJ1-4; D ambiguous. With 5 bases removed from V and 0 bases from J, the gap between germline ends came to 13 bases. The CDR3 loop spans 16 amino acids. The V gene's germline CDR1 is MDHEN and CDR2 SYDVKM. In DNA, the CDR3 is TGTGCCAGCAGTCCCCCGCTGTCTGCAACTAATGAAAAACTGTTTTTT. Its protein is CASSPPLSATNEKLFF.

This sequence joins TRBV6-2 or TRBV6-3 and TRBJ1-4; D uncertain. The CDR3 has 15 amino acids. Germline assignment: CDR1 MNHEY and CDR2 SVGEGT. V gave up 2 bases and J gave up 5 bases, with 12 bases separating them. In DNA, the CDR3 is TGTGCCAGCAGTTACCAGACGGCACCAAATGAAAAACTGTTTTTT. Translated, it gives CASSYQTAPNEKLFF.

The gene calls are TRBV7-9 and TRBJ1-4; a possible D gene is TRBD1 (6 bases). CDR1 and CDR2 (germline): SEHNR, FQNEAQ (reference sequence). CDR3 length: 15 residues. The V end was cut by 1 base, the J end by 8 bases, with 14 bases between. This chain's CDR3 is CASSLVGGFDEKLFF. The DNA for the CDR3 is TGTGCCAGCAGCTTAGTGGGGGGCTTTGACGAAAAACTGTTTTTT.

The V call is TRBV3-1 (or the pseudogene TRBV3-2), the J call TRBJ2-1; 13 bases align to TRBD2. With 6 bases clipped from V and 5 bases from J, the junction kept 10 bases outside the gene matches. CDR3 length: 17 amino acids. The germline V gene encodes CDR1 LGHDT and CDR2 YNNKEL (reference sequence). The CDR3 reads CASRATRTSGGHNEQFF. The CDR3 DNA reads TGTGCCAGCAGAGCTACCAGGACTAGCGGGGGCCACAATGAGCAGTTCTTC.

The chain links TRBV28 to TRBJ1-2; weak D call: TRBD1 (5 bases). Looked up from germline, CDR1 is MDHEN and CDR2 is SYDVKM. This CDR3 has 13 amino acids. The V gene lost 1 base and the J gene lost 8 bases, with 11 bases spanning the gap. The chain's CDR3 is CASSLSGFGGYTF. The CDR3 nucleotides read TGTGCCAGCAGTTTATCAGGGTTTGGAGGCTACACCTTC.

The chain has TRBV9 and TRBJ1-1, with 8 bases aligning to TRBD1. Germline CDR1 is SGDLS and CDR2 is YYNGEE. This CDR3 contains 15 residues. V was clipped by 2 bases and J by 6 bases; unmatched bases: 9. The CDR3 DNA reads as TGTGCCAGCAGCGTTAGGACAGGGAAGGGTTCTGAAGCTTTCTTT. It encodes CASSVRTGKGSEAFF.

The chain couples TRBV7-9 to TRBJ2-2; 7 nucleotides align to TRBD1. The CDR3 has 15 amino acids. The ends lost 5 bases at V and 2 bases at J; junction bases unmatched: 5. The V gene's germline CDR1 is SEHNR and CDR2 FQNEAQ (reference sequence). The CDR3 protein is CASSRTGSNTGELFF. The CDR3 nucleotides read TGTGCCAGCAGCCGGACAGGAAGTAACACCGGGGAGCTGTTTTTT. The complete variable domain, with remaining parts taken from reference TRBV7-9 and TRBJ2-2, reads DTGVSQNPRHKITKRGQNVTFRCDPISEHNRLYWYRQTLGQGPEFLTYFQNEAQLEKSRLLSDRFSAERPKGSFSTLEIQRTEQGDSAMYLCASSRTGSNTGELFFGEGSRLTVL.

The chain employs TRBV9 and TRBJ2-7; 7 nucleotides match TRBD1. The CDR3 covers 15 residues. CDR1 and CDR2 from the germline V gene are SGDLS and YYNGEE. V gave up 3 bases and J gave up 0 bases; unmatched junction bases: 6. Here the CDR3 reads CASSADRHPSYEQYF. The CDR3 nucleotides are TGTGCCAGCAGCGCGGACAGGCACCCCTCCTACGAGCAGTACTTC.

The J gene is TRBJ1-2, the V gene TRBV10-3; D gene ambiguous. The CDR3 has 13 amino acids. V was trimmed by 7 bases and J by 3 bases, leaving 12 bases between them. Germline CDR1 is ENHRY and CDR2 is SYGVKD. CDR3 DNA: TGTGCCATCAAGGCAGGAGAACACTATGGCTACACCTTC. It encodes CAIKAGEHYGYTF.

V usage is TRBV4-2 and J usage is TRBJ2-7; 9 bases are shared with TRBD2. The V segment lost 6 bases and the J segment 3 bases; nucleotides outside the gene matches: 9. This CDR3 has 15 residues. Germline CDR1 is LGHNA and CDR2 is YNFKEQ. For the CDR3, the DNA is TGTGCCAGCAGTGCGACTAGCGGAGCTTACTACGAGCAGTACTTC. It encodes CASSATSGAYYEQYF.